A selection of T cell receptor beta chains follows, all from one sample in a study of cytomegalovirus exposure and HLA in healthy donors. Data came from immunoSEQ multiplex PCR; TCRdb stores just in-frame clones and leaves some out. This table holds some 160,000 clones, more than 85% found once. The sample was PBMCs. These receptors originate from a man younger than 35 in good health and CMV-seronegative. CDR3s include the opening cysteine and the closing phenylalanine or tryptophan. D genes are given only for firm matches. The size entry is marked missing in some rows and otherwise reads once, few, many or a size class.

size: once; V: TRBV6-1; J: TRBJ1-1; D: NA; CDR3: CASSELGGSNTEAFF; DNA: TGTGCCAGCAGTGAACTAGGGGGATCGAACACTGAAGCTTTCTTT
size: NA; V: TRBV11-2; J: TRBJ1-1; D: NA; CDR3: CASSLIPTSTEAFF; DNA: TGTGCCAGCAGCTTAATTCCCACGAGCACTGAAGCTTTCTTT
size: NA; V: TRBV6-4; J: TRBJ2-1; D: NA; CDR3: CASSELAGAYNEQFF; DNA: TGTGCCAGCAGTGAGCTCGCGGGGGCATACAATGAGCAGTTCTTC
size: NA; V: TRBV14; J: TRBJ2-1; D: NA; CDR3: CASSHSSTAYNEQFF; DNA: TGTGCCAGCAGCCATTCTAGTACGGCCTACAATGAGCAGTTCTTC
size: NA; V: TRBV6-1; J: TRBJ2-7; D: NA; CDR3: CASTRKGVRSHEQYF; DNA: TGTGCCAGCACCCGAAAAGGGGTTAGGTCGCACGAGCAGTACTTC
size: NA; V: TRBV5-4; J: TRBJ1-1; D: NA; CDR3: CASTDPTGRTEAFF; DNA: TGTGCCAGCACCGATCCGACAGGAAGAACTGAAGCTTTCTTT
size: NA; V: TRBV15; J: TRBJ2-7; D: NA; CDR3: CATSSSYEQYF; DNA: TGTGCCACCAGCAGTAGCTACGAGCAGTACTTC
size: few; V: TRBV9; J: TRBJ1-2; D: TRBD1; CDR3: CASTLQGSGYGYTF; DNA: TGTGCCAGCACCTTACAGGGGAGCGGCTATGGCTACACCTTC
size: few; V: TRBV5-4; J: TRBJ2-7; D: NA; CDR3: CASSPGYTGEQYF; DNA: TGTGCCAGCAGCCCGGGATACACCGGGGAGCAGTACTTC
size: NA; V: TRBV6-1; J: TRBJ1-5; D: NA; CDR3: CATGRSASNQPQHF; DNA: TGTGCCACAGGGAGGAGCGCTAGCAATCAGCCCCAGCATTTT
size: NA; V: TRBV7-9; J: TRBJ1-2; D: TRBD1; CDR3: CASSSPGTEMNYGYTF; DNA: TGTGCCAGCAGTTCCCCCGGGACAGAAATGAACTATGGCTACACCTTC
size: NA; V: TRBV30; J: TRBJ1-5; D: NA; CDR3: CAWSENDIQPQHF; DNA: TGTGCCTGGAGTGAAAACGACATTCAGCCCCAGCATTTT
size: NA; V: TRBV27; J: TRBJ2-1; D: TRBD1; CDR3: CASSLFAGTGGRNEQFF; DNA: TGTGCCAGCAGTTTATTCGCCGGGACAGGGGGCAGGAATGAGCAGTTCTTC
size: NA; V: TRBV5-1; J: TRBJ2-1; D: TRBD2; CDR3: CASSLELAGGPNEQFF; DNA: TGCGCCAGCAGCTTGGAGCTAGCGGGGGGGCCCAATGAGCAGTTCTTC
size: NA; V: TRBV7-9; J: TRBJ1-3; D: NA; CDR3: CASSLVSSGNTIYF; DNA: TGTGCCAGCAGCTTAGTTAGCTCTGGAAACACCATATATTTT
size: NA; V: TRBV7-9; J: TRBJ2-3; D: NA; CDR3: CASSFWRGPGTDTQYF; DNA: TGTGCCAGCAGCTTCTGGCGGGGGCCCGGCACAGATACGCAGTATTTT
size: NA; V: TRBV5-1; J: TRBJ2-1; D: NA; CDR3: CASSLGLYNEQFF; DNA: TGCGCCAGCAGCTTGGGGCTCTACAATGAGCAGTTCTTC
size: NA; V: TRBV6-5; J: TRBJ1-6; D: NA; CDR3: CASSYELGSSVSPLHF; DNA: TGTGCCAGCAGTTACGAGTTGGGGAGTTCGGTTTCACCCCTCCACTTT
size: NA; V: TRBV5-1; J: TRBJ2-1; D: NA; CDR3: CASSEPGHQNEQFF; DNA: TGCGCCAGCAGCGAGCCGGGACACCAGAATGAGCAGTTCTTC
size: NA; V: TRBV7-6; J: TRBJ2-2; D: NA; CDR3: CASSLSAANTGELFF; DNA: TGTGCCAGCAGCTTATCGGCGGCGAACACCGGGGAGCTGTTTTTT
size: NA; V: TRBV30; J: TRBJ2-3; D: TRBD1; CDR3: CAWSGDRGLDHSTDTQYF; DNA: TGTGCCTGGAGTGGGGACAGGGGGCTGGACCATAGCACAGATACGCAGTATTTT
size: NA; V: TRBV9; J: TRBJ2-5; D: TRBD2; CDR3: CASSGTSQETQYF; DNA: TGTGCCAGCAGCGGGACTAGCCAAGAGACCCAGTACTTC
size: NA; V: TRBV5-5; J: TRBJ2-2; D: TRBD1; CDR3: CASSPRQGFLSTGELFF; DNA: TGTGCCAGCAGCCCAAGACAGGGGTTTTTGTCCACCGGGGAGCTGTTTTTT
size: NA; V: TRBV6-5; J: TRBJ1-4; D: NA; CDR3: CASSYSGSQREKLFF; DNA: TGTGCCAGCAGTTACTCCGGGTCCCAACGGGAAAAACTGTTTTTT
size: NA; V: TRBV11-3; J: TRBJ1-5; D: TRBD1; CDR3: CASSLDRGRVSNQPQHF; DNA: TGTGCCAGCAGCTTAGACAGGGGGCGCGTCAGCAATCAGCCCCAGCATTTT
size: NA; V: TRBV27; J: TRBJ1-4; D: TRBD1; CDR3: CASSLGTGINEKLFF; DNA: TGTGCCAGCAGTTTAGGGACAGGGATAAATGAAAAACTGTTTTTT
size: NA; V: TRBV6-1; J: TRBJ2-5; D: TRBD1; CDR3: CASSESVIWGQRETQYF; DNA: TGTGCCAGCAGTGAATCTGTTATATGGGGACAGAGAGAGACCCAGTACTTC
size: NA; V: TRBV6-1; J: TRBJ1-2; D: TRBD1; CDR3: CASSLKTGNYGYTF; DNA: TGTGCCAGCAGTCTTAAGACAGGGAACTATGGCTACACCTTC
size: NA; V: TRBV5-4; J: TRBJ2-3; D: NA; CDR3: CASSFDSPRTQYF; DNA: TGTGCCAGCAGCTTCGATAGTCCGAGAACGCAGTATTTT
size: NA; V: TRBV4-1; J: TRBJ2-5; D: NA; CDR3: CASSQADEGMETQYF; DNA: TGCGCCAGCAGCCAAGCGGATGAGGGTATGGAGACCCAGTACTTC
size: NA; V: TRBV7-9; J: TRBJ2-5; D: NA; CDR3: CASSLPLGGGETQYF; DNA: TGTGCCAGCAGCTTACCCCTAGGGGGGGGAGAGACCCAGTACTTC
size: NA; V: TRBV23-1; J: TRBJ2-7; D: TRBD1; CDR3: CASTPGTGDLPNEQYF; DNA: TGCGCCAGCACGCCCGGGACAGGGGATCTCCCCAACGAGCAGTACTTC
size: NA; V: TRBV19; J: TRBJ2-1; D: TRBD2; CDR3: CASSVLAGGRYNEQFF; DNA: TGTGCCAGTAGTGTCCTAGCGGGGGGCCGATACAATGAGCAGTTCTTC
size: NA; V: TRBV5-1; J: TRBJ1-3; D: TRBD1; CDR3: CASSRNSGGLSGNTIYF; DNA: TGCGCCAGCAGCCGGAATTCAGGGGGGCTCTCTGGAAACACCATATATTTT
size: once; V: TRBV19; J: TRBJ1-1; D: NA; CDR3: CASSIISRSEAFF; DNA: TGTGCCAGTAGTATAATTTCCCGCAGTGAAGCTTTCTTT
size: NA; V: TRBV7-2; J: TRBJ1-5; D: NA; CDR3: CASSLEADPRPQHF; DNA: TGTGCCAGCAGCTTAGAAGCGGATCCCAGGCCCCAGCATTTT
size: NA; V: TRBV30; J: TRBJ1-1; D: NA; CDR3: CACSRDGSEAFF; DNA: TGTGCCTGTAGCCGTGACGGATCCGAAGCTTTCTTT
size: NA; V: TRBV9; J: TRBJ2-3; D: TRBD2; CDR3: CASSKTGTSGIRHTDTQYF; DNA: TGTGCCAGCAGTAAAACAGGGACTAGCGGGATTCGGCACACAGATACGCAGTATTTT
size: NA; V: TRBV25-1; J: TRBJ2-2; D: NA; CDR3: CASSELGVANTGELFF; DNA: TGTGCCAGCAGTGAATTAGGAGTAGCCAACACCGGGGAGCTGTTTTTT
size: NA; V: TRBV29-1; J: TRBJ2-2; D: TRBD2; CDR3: CSVSGLAGGRELFF; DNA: TGCAGCGTGTCCGGACTAGCGGGAGGGCGGGAGCTGTTTTTT
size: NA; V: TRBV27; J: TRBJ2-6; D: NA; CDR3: CASSLLGPTGLSSGANVLTF; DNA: TGTGCCAGCAGTTTATTAGGCCCCACAGGGCTAAGCTCTGGGGCCAACGTCCTGACTTTC
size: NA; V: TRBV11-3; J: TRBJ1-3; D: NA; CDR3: CASSLGTSRNTIYF; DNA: TGTGCCAGCAGCTTAGGGACAAGTCGGAACACCATATATTTT
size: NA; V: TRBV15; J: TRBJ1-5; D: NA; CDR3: CATSNQAAHHQPQHF; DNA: TGTGCCACCAGCAACCAGGCAGCACACCATCAGCCCCAGCATTTT
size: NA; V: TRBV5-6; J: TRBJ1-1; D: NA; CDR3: CASSLDGPKAFF; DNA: TGTGCCAGCAGCTTGGATGGCCCGAAGGCTTTCTTT